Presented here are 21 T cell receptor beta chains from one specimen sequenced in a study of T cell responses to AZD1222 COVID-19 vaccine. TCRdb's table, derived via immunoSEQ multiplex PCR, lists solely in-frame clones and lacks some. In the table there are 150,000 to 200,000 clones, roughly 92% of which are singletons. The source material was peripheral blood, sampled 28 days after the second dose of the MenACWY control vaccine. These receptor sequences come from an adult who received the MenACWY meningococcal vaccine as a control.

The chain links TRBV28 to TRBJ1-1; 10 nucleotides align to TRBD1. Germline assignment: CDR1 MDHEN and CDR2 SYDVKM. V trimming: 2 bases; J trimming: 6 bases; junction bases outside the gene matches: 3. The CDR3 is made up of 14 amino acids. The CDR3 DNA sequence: TGTGCCAGCAGTTTAGTAGGACAGGGGGCTGAAGCTTTCTTT. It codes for CASSLVGQGAEAFF.

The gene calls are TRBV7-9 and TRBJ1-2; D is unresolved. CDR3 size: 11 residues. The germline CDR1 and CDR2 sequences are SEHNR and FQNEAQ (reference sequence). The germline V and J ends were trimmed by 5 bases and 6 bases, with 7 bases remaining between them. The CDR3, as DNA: TGTGCCAGCAGCCGCGGTAATGGCTACACCTTC. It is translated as CASSRGNGYTF.

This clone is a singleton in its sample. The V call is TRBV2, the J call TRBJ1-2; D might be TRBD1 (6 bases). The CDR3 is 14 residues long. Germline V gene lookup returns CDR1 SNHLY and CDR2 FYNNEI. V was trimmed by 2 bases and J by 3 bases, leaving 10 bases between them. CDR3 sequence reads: CASSENNRDYGYTF. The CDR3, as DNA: TGTGCCAGCAGTGAAAATAACAGGGACTATGGCTACACCTTC.

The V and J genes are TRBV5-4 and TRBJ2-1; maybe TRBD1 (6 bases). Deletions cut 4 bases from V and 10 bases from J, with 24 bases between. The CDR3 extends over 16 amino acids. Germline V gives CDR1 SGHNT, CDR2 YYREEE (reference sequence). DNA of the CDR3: TGTGCCAGCAGCGGGCTGGGTCGAGGGGGAGCGGTAGAGCAGTTCTTC. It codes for CASSGLGRGGAVEQFF.

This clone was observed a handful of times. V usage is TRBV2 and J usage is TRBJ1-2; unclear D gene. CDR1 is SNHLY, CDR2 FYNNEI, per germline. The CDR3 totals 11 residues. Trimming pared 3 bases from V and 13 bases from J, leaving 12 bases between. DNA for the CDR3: TGTGCCAGCAGTGAGATTCAGGTCTCCACCTTC. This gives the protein CASSEIQVSTF.

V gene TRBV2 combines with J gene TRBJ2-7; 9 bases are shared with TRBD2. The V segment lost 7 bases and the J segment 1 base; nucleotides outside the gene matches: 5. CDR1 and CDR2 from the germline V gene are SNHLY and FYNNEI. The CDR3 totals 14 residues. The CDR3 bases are TGTGCCAGCATTCTAGCGGGAAAATCCTACGAGCAGTACTTC. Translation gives CASILAGKSYEQYF.

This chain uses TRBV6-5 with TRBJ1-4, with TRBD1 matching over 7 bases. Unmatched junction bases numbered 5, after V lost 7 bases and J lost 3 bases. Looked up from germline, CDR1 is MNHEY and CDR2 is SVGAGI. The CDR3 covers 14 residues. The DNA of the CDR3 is TGTGCCAGCAAGACCGGGACAGCTAATGAAAAACTGTTTTTT. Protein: CASKTGTANEKLFF.

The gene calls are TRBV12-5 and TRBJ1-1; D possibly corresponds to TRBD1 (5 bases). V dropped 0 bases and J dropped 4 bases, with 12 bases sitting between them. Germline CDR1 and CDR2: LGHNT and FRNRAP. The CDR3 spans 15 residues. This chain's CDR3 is CASGLVHRGGTEAFF. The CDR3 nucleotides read TGTGCTAGTGGTTTGGTACATCGGGGGGGCACTGAAGCTTTCTTT.

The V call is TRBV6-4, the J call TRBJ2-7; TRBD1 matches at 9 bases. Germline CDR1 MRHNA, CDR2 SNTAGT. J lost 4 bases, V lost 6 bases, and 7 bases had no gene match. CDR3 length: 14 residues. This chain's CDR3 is CASSPGTGNYEQYF. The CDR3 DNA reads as TGTGCCAGCAGCCCCGGGACAGGGAATTACGAGCAGTACTTC.

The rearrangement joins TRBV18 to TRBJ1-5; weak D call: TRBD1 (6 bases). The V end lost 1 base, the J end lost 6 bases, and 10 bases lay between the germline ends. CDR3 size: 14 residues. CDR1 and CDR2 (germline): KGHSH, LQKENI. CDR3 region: CASSPQGGSQPQHF. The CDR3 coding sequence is TGTGCCAGCTCACCACAGGGGGGTAGTCAGCCCCAGCATTTT.

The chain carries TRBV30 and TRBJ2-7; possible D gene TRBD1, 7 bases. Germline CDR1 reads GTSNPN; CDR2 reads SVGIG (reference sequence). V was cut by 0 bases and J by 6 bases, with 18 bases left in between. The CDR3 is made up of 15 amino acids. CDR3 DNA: TGTGCCTGGAGTGTAGGGGGGACAGCCTTAGGCGAGCAGTACTTC. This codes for CAWSVGGTALGEQYF. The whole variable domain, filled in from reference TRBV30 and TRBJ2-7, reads SQTIHQWPATLVQPVGSPLSLECTVEGTSNPNLYWYRQAAGRGLQLLFYSVGIGQISSEVPQNLSASRPQDRQFILSSKKLLLSDSGFYLCAWSVGGTALGEQYFGPGTRLTVT.

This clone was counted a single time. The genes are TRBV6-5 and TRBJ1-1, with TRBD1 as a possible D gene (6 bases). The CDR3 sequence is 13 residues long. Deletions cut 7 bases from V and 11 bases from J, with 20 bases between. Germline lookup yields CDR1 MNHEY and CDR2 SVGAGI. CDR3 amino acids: CASTGDRDIGAFF. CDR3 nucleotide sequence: TGTGCCAGCACGGGGGATAGGGACATCGGGGCTTTCTTT.

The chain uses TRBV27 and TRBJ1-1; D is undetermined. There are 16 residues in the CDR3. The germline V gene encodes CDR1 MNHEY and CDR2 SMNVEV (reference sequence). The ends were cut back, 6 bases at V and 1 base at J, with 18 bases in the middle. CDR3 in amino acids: CASRPPPGTENTEAFF. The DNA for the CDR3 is TGTGCCAGCAGACCGCCTCCGGGAACAGAGAACACTGAAGCTTTCTTT.

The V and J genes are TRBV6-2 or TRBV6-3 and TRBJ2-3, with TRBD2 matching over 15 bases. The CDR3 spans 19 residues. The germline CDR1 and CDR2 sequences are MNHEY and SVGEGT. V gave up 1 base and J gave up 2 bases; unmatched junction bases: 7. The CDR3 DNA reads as TGTGCCAGCAGTTACTTACCGGGACTAGCGGGAGGCGCCACAGATACGCAGTATTTT. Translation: CASSYLPGLAGGATDTQYF.

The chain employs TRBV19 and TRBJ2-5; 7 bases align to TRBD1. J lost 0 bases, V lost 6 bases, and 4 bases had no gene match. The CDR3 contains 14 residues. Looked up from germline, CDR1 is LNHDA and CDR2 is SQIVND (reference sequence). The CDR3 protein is CASRDRHYQETQYF. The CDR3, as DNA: TGTGCCAGTAGGGACAGGCACTACCAAGAGACCCAGTACTTC. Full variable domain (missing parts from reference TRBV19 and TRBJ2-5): DGGITQSPKYLFRKEGQNVTLSCEQNLNHDAMYWYRQDPGQGLRLIYYSQIVNDFQKGDIAEGYSVSREKKESFPLTVTSAQKNPTAFYLCASRDRHYQETQYFGPGTRLLVL.

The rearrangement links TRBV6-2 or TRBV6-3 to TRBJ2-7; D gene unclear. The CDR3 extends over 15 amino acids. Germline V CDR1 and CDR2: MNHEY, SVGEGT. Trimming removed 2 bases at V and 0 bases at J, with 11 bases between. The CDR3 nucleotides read TGTGCCAGCAGTTACCAAGGCACCCTCTCCTACGAGCAGTACTTC. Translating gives CASSYQGTLSYEQYF.

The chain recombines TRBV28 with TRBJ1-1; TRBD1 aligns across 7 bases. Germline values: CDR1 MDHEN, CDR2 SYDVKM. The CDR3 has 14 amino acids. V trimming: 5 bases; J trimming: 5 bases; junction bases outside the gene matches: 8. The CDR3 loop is CASSPTGLWTEAFF. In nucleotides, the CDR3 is TGTGCCAGCAGTCCGACAGGGCTATGGACTGAAGCTTTCTTT.

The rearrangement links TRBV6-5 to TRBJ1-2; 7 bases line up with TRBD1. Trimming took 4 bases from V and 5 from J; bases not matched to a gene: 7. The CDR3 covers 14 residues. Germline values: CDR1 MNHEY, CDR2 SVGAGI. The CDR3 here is CASSSRGQQYGYTF. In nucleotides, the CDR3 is TGTGCCAGCAGTTCTAGGGGACAGCAATATGGCTACACCTTC.

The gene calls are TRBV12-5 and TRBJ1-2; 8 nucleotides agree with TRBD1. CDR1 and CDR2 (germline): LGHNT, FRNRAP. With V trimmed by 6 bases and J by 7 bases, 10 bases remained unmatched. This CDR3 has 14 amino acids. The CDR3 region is CASGGGQGASGYTF. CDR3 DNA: TGTGCTAGTGGCGGAGGACAGGGCGCCTCTGGCTACACCTTC.

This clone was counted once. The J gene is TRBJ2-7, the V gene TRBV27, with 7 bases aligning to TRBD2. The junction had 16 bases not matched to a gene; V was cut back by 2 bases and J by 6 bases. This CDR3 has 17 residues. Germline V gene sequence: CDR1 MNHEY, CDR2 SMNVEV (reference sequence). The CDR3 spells CASSLPQSAGVFREQYF. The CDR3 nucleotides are TGTGCCAGCAGTTTACCCCAGAGTGCGGGAGTTTTTCGCGAGCAGTACTTC.

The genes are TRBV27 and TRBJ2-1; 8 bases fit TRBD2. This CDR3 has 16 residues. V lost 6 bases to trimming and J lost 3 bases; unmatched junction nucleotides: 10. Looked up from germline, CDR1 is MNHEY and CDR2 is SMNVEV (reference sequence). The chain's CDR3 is CASRVSGDGYYNEQFF. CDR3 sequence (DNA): TGTGCCAGCAGAGTTAGCGGGGACGGTTACTACAATGAGCAGTTCTTC.